What follows are 6 T cell receptor beta chains derived from one specimen sequenced in a study of beta chain features in type 1 diabetes. The whole isolated RNA underwent reverse transcription, so sequencing captured expressed TCRB transcripts. The table came from immunoSEQ multiplex PCR; TCRdb's copy has only in-frame clones and leaves some out. The sample shows around 190,000 clones, 13% of them seen only once. Sequenced sample: central memory CD4+ T cells from blood. The receptors stem from a woman under 30 in good health.

The chain combines TRBV28 with TRBJ1-2; possible D gene TRBD1, 6 bases. Germline CDR1 is MDHEN and CDR2 is SYDVKM. This CDR3 is 14 amino acids long. V lost 6 bases to trimming and J lost 7 bases, with 18 bases between them. CDR3 DNA sequence: TGTGCCAGCAGCCTTACAGGGAAATCAGGTGGCTACACCTTC. This sequence encodes CASSLTGKSGGYTF.

The chain recombines TRBV28 with TRBJ2-4; tentatively, D is TRBD2 (6 bases). Between the trimmed V and J ends, which lost 2 bases and 6 bases, there was a span of 14 bases. The CDR3 is 15 amino acids. Germline loops: CDR1 MDHEN, CDR2 SYDVKM. The CDR3 DNA follows: TGTGCCAGCAGTTTAGGAGGGGCTGATGTAAACATTCAGTACTTC. It translates to CASSLGGADVNIQYF.

The CDR3 nucleotides are TGTGCCAGCAGCCTTTATGCGGGGTTAAGGGACGAGCAGTACTTC. This translates into CASSLYAGLRDEQYF. V and J are TRBV7-9 and TRBJ2-7; a possible D gene is TRBD2 (6 bases). Germline V gene sequence: CDR1 SEHNR, CDR2 FQNEAQ (reference sequence). V was shortened by 5 bases and J by 5 bases, with 19 bases between the two germline ends. The CDR3 is 15 amino acids.

This chain connects TRBV14 to TRBJ1-2; D perhaps matches TRBD1 (6 bases). The CDR3 is 13 amino acids. V lost 3 bases, J lost 7 bases, and 12 bases lay in between. Germline V lookup: CDR1 SGHDN, CDR2 FVKESK. In DNA form, the CDR3 reads TGTGCCAGCAGCCAGCGGGGGGCGTCTGGCTACACCTTC. Encoded protein: CASSQRGASGYTF.

This clone was detected a few times. J is TRBJ2-1 and V is TRBV18, with D possibly matching TRBD1 (5 bases). The CDR3 contains 14 residues. Trimming took off 0 bases at V and 6 bases at J, with 9 bases between the two ends. The germline V gene encodes CDR1 KGHSH and CDR2 LQKENI. Here the CDR3 reads CASSPPQGGNEQFF. CDR3 nucleotides: TGTGCCAGCTCACCACCGCAGGGTGGCAATGAGCAGTTCTTC.

The rearrangement links TRBV18 to TRBJ2-2, with 12 bases fitting TRBD2. The CDR3 covers 17 residues. Germline V gene sequence: CDR1 KGHSH, CDR2 LQKENI. Trimming cost V 3 bases and J 6 bases; bases outside gene matches: 8. For the CDR3, the DNA is TGTGCCAGCTCACCTCGACTAGCGGGAGAAGTCCCCGGGGAGCTGTTTTTT. It is translated as CASSPRLAGEVPGELFF. The entire variable domain, with the rest obtained from reference TRBV18 and TRBJ2-2, is as follows: NAGVMQNPRHLVRRRGQEARLRCSPMKGHSHVYWYRQLPEEGLKFMVYLQKENIIDESGMPKERFSAEFPKEGPSILRIQQVVRGDSAAYFCASSPRLAGEVPGELFFGEGSRLTVL.